Sequencing of this T cell receptor (beta chain) was carried out in a study of blood T cells in healthy people across ages. Study-level findings and limits: The study found more naive CD4+ cells and higher diversity in long-lived than aged donors. CMV status of donors was not determined, possibly confounding expanded clonotype changes.

A J-beta primer mix and a sample-barcoded 5' primer were used in a second PCR of about 7 to 12 cycles. TCRdb independently ran MiXCR on the 5' RACE reads; one entry per CDR3 protein. Here the sample spans hundreds of thousands of distinct CDR3 sequences, less than 45% being singletons. J gave up 10 bases and V 2 bases, and 4 bases lay outside the gene matches. Germline V gene sequence: CDR1 DFQATT, CDR2 SNEGSKA (reference sequence). This CDR3 has 13 residues. This clonotype was observed a handful of times. Its antigen is undetermined. In terms of origin and age, donors were healthy Caucasian individuals from Russia aged 6 to 90. For every donor, a draw yielded around 10 milliliters of peripheral blood.

The J gene is TRBJ1-6, the V gene TRBV20-1; 8 positions agree with TRBD1. Sequencing was done on a sample of blood. This clonotype was obtained from a man older than 75 in good health. In nucleotides, the CDR3 is TGCAGTGCTAGACCAGGGGGCGAGTCACCCCTCCACTTT. It is translated as CSARPGGESPLHF.